Listed below are T cell receptor beta chains from one sample, sequenced in a study of blood T cell repertoires in COVID-19. TCRdb's copy holds only in-frame clones and misses some; the assay was immunoSEQ multiplex PCR. The sample records more than 95,000 clones, approximately 90% being singletons. Specimen: peripheral blood. The receptors were gathered from a human donor in a cohort sampled during active COVID-19. CDR3s include the opening cysteine and the closing phenylalanine or tryptophan.

j_gene: TRBJ1-1
v_gene: TRBV6-5
CDR3aa: CASSQGREAFF

j_gene: TRBJ2-7
v_gene: TRBV7-9
CDR3aa: CASSRGLALDEQYF

j_gene: TRBJ2-1
v_gene: TRBV18
CDR3aa: CASSPGTSGSPSYNEQFF

j_gene: TRBJ2-2
v_gene: TRBV15
CDR3aa: CATSTGIGELFF

j_gene: TRBJ2-5
v_gene: TRBV7-9
CDR3aa: CASSLGVVAGVHQETQYF

j_gene: TRBJ1-1
v_gene: TRBV5-1
CDR3aa: CASSSNNGGSTEAFF

j_gene: TRBJ2-5
v_gene: TRBV3-1/TRBV3-2
CDR3aa: CASSRRGLAEETQYF

j_gene: TRBJ2-7
v_gene: TRBV7-2
CDR3aa: CASRKNVLSSEQYF

j_gene: TRBJ2-2
v_gene: TRBV18
CDR3aa: CASSVPGQNTGELFF

j_gene: TRBJ2-7
v_gene: TRBV2
CDR3aa: CASSGDTRTYEQYF

j_gene: TRBJ1-4
v_gene: TRBV19
CDR3aa: CASSPGDVEKLFF

j_gene: TRBJ2-2
v_gene: TRBV19
CDR3aa: CASTRSTQTGELFF

j_gene: TRBJ2-7
v_gene: TRBV25-1
CDR3aa: CASSVGTTYEQYF

j_gene: TRBJ1-5
v_gene: TRBV9
CDR3aa: CASSVGPGQPLSNNQPQHF

j_gene: TRBJ1-2
v_gene: TRBV4-1
CDR3aa: CASSQDPRGGYTF

j_gene: TRBJ2-3
v_gene: TRBV5-1
CDR3aa: CASSQGLPWGDTQYF

j_gene: TRBJ1-1
v_gene: TRBV6-2/TRBV6-3
CDR3aa: CASSSGNTEAFF

j_gene: TRBJ1-6
v_gene: TRBV15
CDR3aa: CATSRDTSSVPLHF

j_gene: TRBJ2-5
v_gene: TRBV29-1
CDR3aa: CSVDCQGLEETQYF

j_gene: TRBJ2-6
v_gene: TRBV3-1/TRBV3-2
CDR3aa: CASSQDFPGGTGANVLTF

j_gene: TRBJ2-5
v_gene: TRBV13
CDR3aa: CASSLGAGGPRHQETQYF

j_gene: TRBJ2-7
v_gene: TRBV6-5
CDR3aa: CASGPLYEQYF

j_gene: TRBJ1-1
v_gene: TRBV11-3
CDR3aa: CASSSGQGENTEAFF

j_gene: TRBJ2-1
v_gene: TRBV9
CDR3aa: CASSAEHPGQYNEQFF

j_gene: TRBJ1-2
v_gene: TRBV6-1
CDR3aa: CASSEEGGGFYGYTF

j_gene: TRBJ2-1
v_gene: TRBV18
CDR3aa: CASSPRGEGTGENEQFF

j_gene: TRBJ2-2
v_gene: TRBV11-2
CDR3aa: CASSLTTSGRGGELFF

j_gene: TRBJ1-1
v_gene: TRBV9
CDR3aa: CASSGQAGTEAFF

j_gene: TRBJ1-1
v_gene: TRBV7-6
CDR3aa: CASSLSRASEAFF

j_gene: TRBJ2-5
v_gene: TRBV5-1
CDR3aa: CASRPGTGTQYF

j_gene: TRBJ1-1
v_gene: TRBV28
CDR3aa: CASSGHMTEAFF

j_gene: TRBJ1-4
v_gene: TRBV6-5
CDR3aa: CASSYYRLGEKLFF

j_gene: TRBJ1-2
v_gene: TRBV19
CDR3aa: CASSMMMGRQGVLGYTF

j_gene: TRBJ2-1
v_gene: TRBV11-2
CDR3aa: CASSLDGGPSSYNEQFF

j_gene: TRBJ1-3
v_gene: TRBV5-1
CDR3aa: CASSLGIPPGQDSGNTIYF

j_gene: TRBJ2-7
v_gene: TRBV11-2
CDR3aa: CASSWGKGSPAYEQYF

j_gene: TRBJ2-7
v_gene: TRBV4-1
CDR3aa: CASSQRGSTYEQYF

j_gene: TRBJ1-5
v_gene: TRBV19
CDR3aa: CASSIGWGTGKGDQPQHF

j_gene: TRBJ2-1
v_gene: TRBV6-2/TRBV6-3
CDR3aa: CASSNDRMGNEQFF

j_gene: TRBJ2-1
v_gene: TRBV28
CDR3aa: CASSQSGHEQFF